This T cell receptor (beta chain) derives from a study of shared clonotypes between healthy human individuals. The study's findings and limits: In general, naive subsets displayed greater estimated richness than memory subsets did.

Sequencing used immunoSEQ multiplex PCR; TCRdb keeps in-frame clones, though not all of them. This sample has about 1,800,000 clones, with approximately 95% found just once. Naive CD8 cells were CD45RO-negative, positively selected for CCR7, excluding terminally differentiated effector memory CD45RA+ cells. Remarks on this clone: Antigen unknown.

CDR1 is SGHRS, CDR2 YFSETQ, per germline. The CDR3 spans 12 residues. Trimming pared 1 base from V and 4 bases from J, leaving 5 bases between. The chain carries TRBV5-1 and TRBJ2-5, with D uncertain. Input material: naive CD8+ T cells sorted from blood. The TCR was taken from a man between 18 and 29 years old in good health. The CDR3 nucleotides read TGCGCCAGCAGCTTGATGGGAGAGACCCAGTACTTC. Encoded protein: CASSLMGETQYF.